This paragraph reports one T cell receptor (gamma chain). This clone turned up a few times. Its antigen remains undetermined. Nothing much larger sits one base from this clone, and base qualities are not available. Libraries were constructed by PCR. The sample was run on an Illumina MiSeq. For TCRdb, the public reads were processed anew by CATT, and duplicate DNA sequences were folded into one row. This sample holds a few thousand gamma-chain clones; less than 40% were observed only once. The biggest ten clones account for just under 3% of the sample. The data are from a study of human gamma delta and Vdelta1 T cells (dated by TCRdb to about 2018). Study-wide context: Delta One T cells, Vd1+ gamma-delta T cells, were investigated in the study as cytotoxic effectors against acute myeloid leukemia.

The CDR3 spans 12 residues, from the cysteine through the phenylalanine. Here the CDR3 DNA is all that survives: 36 bases in frame from base 1. Trimming takes 8 bases off V and 5 bases off J; junction bases not matched to a gene: 7. Overall study results and their limits: Delta One T cells were reported as polyclonal and as showing broad cytotoxic targeting of acute myeloid leukemia.

The receptor's source is a human donor in good health. The chain uses TRGV10 and TRGJ1 or TRGJ2. TRGV10 is classed as an ORF, of uncertain function. The sequencing input was Vdelta1 gamma-delta T cells from blood grown in culture (DOT cells). Taken with the paper, the label for cell subset or site translates to: Delta One T cells, in vitro expanded/differentiated Vd1+ gamma-delta T cells. Here is the DNA: TGTGCTGCGTGGCCCAATCATTATAAGAAACTCTTT. Its protein is CAAWPNHYKKLF.